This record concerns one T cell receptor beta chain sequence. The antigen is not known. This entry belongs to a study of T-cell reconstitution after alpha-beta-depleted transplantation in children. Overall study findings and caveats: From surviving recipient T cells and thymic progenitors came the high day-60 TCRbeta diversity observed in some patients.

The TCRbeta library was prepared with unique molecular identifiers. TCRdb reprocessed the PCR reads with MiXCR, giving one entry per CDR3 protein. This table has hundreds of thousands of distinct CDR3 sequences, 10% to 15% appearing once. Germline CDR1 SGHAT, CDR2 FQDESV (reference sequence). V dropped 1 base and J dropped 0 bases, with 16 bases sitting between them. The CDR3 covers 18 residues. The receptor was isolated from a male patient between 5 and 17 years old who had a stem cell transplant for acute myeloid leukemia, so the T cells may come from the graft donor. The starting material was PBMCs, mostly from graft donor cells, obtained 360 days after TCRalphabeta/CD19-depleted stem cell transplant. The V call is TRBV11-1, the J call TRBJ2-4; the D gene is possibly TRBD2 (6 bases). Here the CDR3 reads CASSLEVGGPLAKNIQYF. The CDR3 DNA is TGTGCCAGCAGCTTAGAGGTCGGGGGTCCGCTAGCCAAAAACATTCAGTACTTC.